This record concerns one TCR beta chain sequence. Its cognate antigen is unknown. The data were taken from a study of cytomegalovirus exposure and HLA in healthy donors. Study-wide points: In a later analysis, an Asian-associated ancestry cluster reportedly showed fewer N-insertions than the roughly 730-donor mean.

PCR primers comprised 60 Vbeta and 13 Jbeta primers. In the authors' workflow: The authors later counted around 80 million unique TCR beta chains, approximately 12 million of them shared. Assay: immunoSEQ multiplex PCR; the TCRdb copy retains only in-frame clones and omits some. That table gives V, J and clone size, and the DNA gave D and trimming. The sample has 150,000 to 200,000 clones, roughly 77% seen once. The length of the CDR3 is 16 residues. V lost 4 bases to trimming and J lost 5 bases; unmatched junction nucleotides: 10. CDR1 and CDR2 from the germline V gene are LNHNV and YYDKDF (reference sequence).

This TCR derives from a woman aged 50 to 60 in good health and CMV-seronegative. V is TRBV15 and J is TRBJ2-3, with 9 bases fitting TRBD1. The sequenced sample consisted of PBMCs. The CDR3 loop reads CATSTRLQGARDTQYF. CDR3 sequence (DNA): TGTGCCACCAGCACCCGCCTACAGGGGGCAAGAGATACGCAGTATTTT.